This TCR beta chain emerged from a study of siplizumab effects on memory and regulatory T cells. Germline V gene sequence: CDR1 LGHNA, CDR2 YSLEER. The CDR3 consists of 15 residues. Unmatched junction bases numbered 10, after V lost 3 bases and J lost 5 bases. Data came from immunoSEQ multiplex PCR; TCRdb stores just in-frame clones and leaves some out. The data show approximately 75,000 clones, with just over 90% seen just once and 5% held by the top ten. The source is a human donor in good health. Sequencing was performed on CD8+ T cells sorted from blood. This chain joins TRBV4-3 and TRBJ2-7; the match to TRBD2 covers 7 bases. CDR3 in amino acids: CASSQLPGGPNEQYF. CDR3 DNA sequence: TGCGCCAGCAGCCAGCTACCGGGAGGCCCTAACGAGCAGTACTTC.